These 27 T cell receptor beta chains were all obtained from the same sample, sequenced in a study of Graves' ophthalmopathy and Graves' hyperthyroidism. The sequenced template was RNA, covering the TCR beta CDR3 region. An opening RT-PCR round employed HTBI primers and preceded a second-round multiplex PCR. TCRdb fed the multiplex PCR reads into MiXCR, producing one record per CDR3 protein. In the table there are roughly 1.1 million distinct CDR3 sequences, 36% of which are singletons. Sequencing input: peripheral blood or thyroid tissue (not recorded which). All receptors come from an adult man with Graves' hyperthyroidism.

This clonotype was seen a few times. The chain couples TRBV7-2 to TRBJ1-3; no reliable D call. V was shortened by 3 bases and J by 0 bases, with 12 bases between the two germline ends. The CDR3 is 16 amino acids. Germline V gene data show CDR1 as SGHTA and CDR2 as FQGNSA. This chain's CDR3 is CASSFNRDASGNTIYF. The CDR3 nucleotides read TGTGCCAGCAGCTTTAACAGAGACGCCTCTGGAAACACCATATATTTT.

On this clonotype itself: One end of the junction fails to match germline, which may point to a read error. The chain uses TRBV7-9 and TRBJ1-6, with TRBD1 identical over 8 bases. Germline V gene data show CDR1 as SEHNR and CDR2 as FQNEAQ (reference sequence). CDR3 length equals 13 residues. The CDR3 is CASSGGRTGRLAF. The CDR3 DNA reads TGTGCCAGCAGCGGTGGGAGGACAGGGCGCCTCGCCTTT.

This rearrangement joins TRBV7-9 to TRBJ1-6; 8 bases line up with TRBD1. V dropped 6 bases and J dropped 14; count of bases not matched to a gene: 12. This CDR3 contains 14 residues. Germline CDR1 reads SEHNR; CDR2 reads FQNEAQ (reference sequence). The CDR3 DNA is TGTGCCAGCAGGCCAGGACAGGGCCAATCATCCCTCCACTTT. Translating it yields CASRPGQGQSSLHF.

This clonotype was observed at least ten times. The chain employs TRBV12-3 or TRBV12-4 and TRBJ1-1; D unclear. The CDR3 loop spans 13 amino acids. Trimming took off 1 base at V and 8 bases at J, with 11 bases between the two ends. In nucleotides, the CDR3 is TGTGCCAGCAGTTTAGTGAGGTCCCCGGAAGCTTTCTTT. Translation: CASSLVRSPEAFF.

The sample holds a few counts of this clonotype. The chain links TRBV6-5 to TRBJ2-7, with unresolved D. The CDR3 is 14 amino acids. Per germline, CDR1 MNHEY and CDR2 SVGAGI. V was trimmed by 2 bases and J by 2 bases, leaving 10 bases between them. This chain's CDR3 is CASSYLGQAYEQYF. The DNA of the CDR3 is TGTGCCAGCAGTTACCTTGGGCAGGCCTACGAGCAGTACTTC.

The table lists this clonotype with many counts. This chain uses TRBV24-1 with TRBJ1-5, with 7 bases lining up with TRBD1. Germline values: CDR1 KGHDR, CDR2 SFDVKD. V lost 3 bases, J lost 3 bases, and 22 bases stayed unmatched. The CDR3 consists of 21 residues. CDR3 protein: CATSDLVHLGGFRGTNQPQHF. CDR3 in DNA: TGTGCCACCAGTGATCTAGTTCATTTGGGGGGGTTCAGGGGGACCAATCAGCCCCAGCATTTT.

The V and J genes are TRBV7-6 and TRBJ2-6, with D perhaps matching TRBD1 (6 bases). Trimming removed 5 bases at V and 0 bases at J, with 14 bases between. This CDR3 region has 17 residues. CDR1 is SGHVS, CDR2 FNYEAQ, per germline. The CDR3 spells CASSPTTGTSGANVLTF. CDR3 coding DNA: TGTGCCAGCAGCCCCACAACAGGGACCTCTGGGGCCAACGTCCTGACTTTC.

The table lists this clonotype with many counts. The rearrangement joins TRBV7-8 to TRBJ2-5; 8 bases match TRBD2. The CDR3 sequence is 17 residues long. V gave up 1 base and J gave up 5 bases; unmatched junction bases: 12. Germline lookup yields CDR1 SGHVS and CDR2 FQNEAQ. As DNA, the CDR3 is TGTGCCAGCAGCTTAGTACTTGGCGTAGCGGGATTGGAGACCCAGTACTTC. Protein sequence: CASSLVLGVAGLETQYF. Full variable domain (rest looked up from reference TRBV7-8 and TRBJ2-5): GAGVSQSPRYKVAKRGQDVALRCDPISGHVSLFWYQQALGQGPEFLTYFQNEAQLDKSGLPSDRFFAERPEGSVSTLKIQRTQQEDSAVYLCASSLVLGVAGLETQYFGPGTRLLVL.

J is TRBJ1-5 and V is TRBV6-2 or TRBV6-3; weak D call: TRBD1 (6 bases). The germline V gene has CDR1 MNHEY and CDR2 SVGEGT. V lost 2 bases and J 0 bases, leaving 14 bases between the germline ends. This CDR3 has 17 residues. CDR3 sequence: CASSYLRGQFSNQPQHF. For the CDR3, the DNA is TGTGCCAGCAGTTACCTACGTGGACAGTTTAGCAATCAGCCCCAGCATTTT.

This chain connects TRBV5-1 to TRBJ2-2; 11 positions match TRBD2. V shed 0 bases, J shed 4 bases, and the junction held 5 bases outside the gene matches. Germline CDR1 is SGHRS and CDR2 is YFSETQ. This CDR3 is 17 amino acids long. CDR3 amino acids: CASSLDSGRALTGELFF. In DNA form, the CDR3 reads TGCGCCAGCAGCTTGGATAGCGGGAGGGCCCTCACCGGGGAGCTGTTTTTT.

This clonotype turned up a few times. The genes are TRBV10-3 and TRBJ2-6; unclear D gene. V gave up 6 bases and J gave up 4 bases, with 13 bases separating them. This CDR3 is built from 15 residues. Germline V lookup: CDR1 ENHRY, CDR2 SYGVKD. The chain's CDR3 is CAISEEFWGANVLTF. The CDR3, as DNA: TGTGCCATCAGCGAGGAGTTCTGGGGGGCCAACGTCCTGACTTTC.

Remarks on this clonotype: A read error may explain this, as a much larger clone is one base away. V and J are TRBV6-5 and TRBJ2-5, with TRBD1 as a possible D gene (6 bases). Germline assignment: CDR1 MNHEY and CDR2 SVGAGI. The CDR3 extends over 14 amino acids. CDR3 in amino acids: CASRRMGAGETQHF. The CDR3 region has the DNA TGTGCCAGTAGGCGGATGGGGGCCGGAGAGACCCAGCACTTC.

There are a few counts of this clonotype. This sequence joins TRBV11-3 and TRBJ1-6, with D perhaps TRBD1 (5 bases). This CDR3 has 14 residues. V was trimmed by 5 bases and J by 7 bases, leaving 12 bases between them. Looked up from germline, CDR1 is SGHNT and CDR2 is YENEEA. CDR3 protein: CASSRGLVNSPLHF. DNA for the CDR3: TGTGCCAGCAGCCGGGGACTCGTGAATTCACCCCTCCACTTT.

In regard to this clonotype: A much larger clone is a single base away; this may be a read error. V is TRBV7-6 and J is TRBJ2-5; D is uncertain. CDR3 length: 15 residues. Trimming removed 5 bases from V and 0 bases from J, with 13 bases in between. The germline gives CDR1 SGHVS, CDR2 FNYEAQ. In DNA, the CDR3 is TGTGCCAGCAGCCCGGAAGTGATCTACCAAGAGACCCAGTACTTC. Protein product: CASSPEVIYQETQYF.

The CDR3 region has the DNA TGTGCCAGCACTACAGGGAGGTGGCAGTCCTACGAGCAGTACTTC. Translated: CASTTGRWQSYEQYF. The V call is TRBV25-1, the J call TRBJ2-7, with D perhaps matching TRBD1 or TRBD2 (6 bases each). Between the trimmed V and J ends, which lost 7 bases and 1 base, there was a span of 17 bases. The germline gives CDR1 MGHDK, CDR2 SYGVNS. The CDR3 has 15 amino acids.

The CDR3 reads CASSPQVSEAFF. The CDR3 DNA is TGTGCCAGCAGCCCCCAAGTTTCTGAAGCTTTCTTT. The chain couples TRBV12-3 or TRBV12-4 to TRBJ1-1; D gene unclear. The CDR3 extends over 12 amino acids. The ends were cut back, 6 bases at V and 6 bases at J, with 11 bases in the middle.

The chain joins TRBV10-3 to TRBJ1-3; a possible D gene is TRBD1 (5 bases). V lost 0 bases and J 8 bases, leaving 11 bases between the germline ends. CDR1 and CDR2 from the germline V gene are ENHRY and SYGVKD. This CDR3 comprises 14 residues. DNA for the CDR3: TGTGCCATCAGTGAGTCGTCAGGGCTGGACACCATATATTTT. Protein: CAISESSGLDTIYF.

The chain employs TRBV20-1 and TRBJ2-5; no clear D. Trimming pared 2 bases from V and 4 bases from J, leaving 11 bases between. Germline CDR1 reads DFQATT; CDR2 reads SNEGSKA (reference sequence). This CDR3 contains 13 residues. As DNA, the CDR3 is TGCAGTGCTAGACCCCCCGGCGGAGAGACCCAGTACTTC. This codes for CSARPPGGETQYF.

Note on this clonotype: At one end, the junction sequence differs from germline, possibly due to a read error. The V and J genes are TRBV25-1 and TRBJ2-5; D might be TRBD2 (7 bases). CDR1 and CDR2 from the germline V gene are MGHDK and SYGVNS. This CDR3 contains 16 residues. CDR3 nucleotide sequence: TGTGCCAGCAGTGAATTTGGGGGGGGCCGGTCGGAGACCCGGTACTTC. It codes for CASSEFGGGRSETRYF. Combining the CDR3 with reference TRBV25-1 and TRBJ2-5 gives the whole variable domain EADIYQTPRYLVIGTGKKITLECSQTMGHDKMYWYQQDPGMELHLIHYSYGVNSTEKGDLSSESTVSRIRTEHFPLTLESARPSHTSQYLCASSEFGGGRSETRYFGPGTRLLVL.

The gene calls are TRBV5-1 and TRBJ2-7, with a weak D call TRBD1 (6 bases). CDR3 length: 15 amino acids. CDR1 and CDR2 (germline): SGHRS, YFSETQ. The ends were cut back, 6 bases at V and 7 bases at J, with 23 bases in the middle. Here the CDR3 DNA reads TGCGCCAGCAATGCTGGGGGCGCGAGCACCGGGGAGCAGTACTTC. It yields the protein CASNAGGASTGEQYF. Drawing the rest from reference TRBV5-1 and TRBJ2-7, the complete variable domain is KAGVTQTPRYLIKTRGQQVTLSCSPISGHRSVSWYQQTPGQGLQFLFEYFSETQRNKGNFPGRFSGRQFSNSRSEMNVSTLELGDSALYLCASNAGGASTGEQYFGPGTRLTVT.

This clonotype was observed many times. The chain has TRBV4-3 and TRBJ2-7; D gene uncertain. The CDR3 covers 13 residues. Looked up from germline, CDR1 is LGHNA and CDR2 is YSLEER. The ends were cut back, 3 bases at V and 2 bases at J, with 8 bases in the middle. This chain's CDR3 is CASSHTVAYEQYF. The CDR3 DNA follows: TGCGCCAGCAGCCATACGGTAGCCTACGAGCAGTACTTC.

This clonotype was counted only a few times. The chain is built from TRBV24-1 and TRBJ2-5; 11 bases match TRBD2. The CDR3 is 15 amino acids. Germline V gene lookup returns CDR1 KGHDR and CDR2 SFDVKD. Trimming took 4 bases from V and 6 from J; bases not matched to a gene: 6. DNA of the CDR3: TGTGCCACCAGTGACCCTGGGACTAGCGGACAGACCCAGTACTTC. It translates to CATSDPGTSGQTQYF.

V and J are TRBV7-8 and TRBJ1-3, with D possibly matching TRBD1 (5 bases). Trimming left V 5 bases short and J 0 bases short, with 8 bases between. CDR3 length: 14 residues. Germline CDR1 reads SGHVS; CDR2 reads FQNEAQ. CDR3 bases: TGTGCCAGCAGCAACGGGGCCTCTGGAAACACCATATATTTT. Protein: CASSNGASGNTIYF.

This clonotype has ten or more counts. This rearrangement joins TRBV7-9 to TRBJ1-2, with D maybe TRBD1 (5 bases). The CDR3 is made up of 14 amino acids. CDR1 SEHNR and CDR2 FQNEAQ come from the germline V gene (reference sequence). V dropped 4 bases and J dropped 4 bases, with 13 bases sitting between them. The CDR3 sequence is CASSYPGPSYGYTF. CDR3 bases: TGTGCCAGCAGCTATCCGGGACCTTCCTATGGCTACACCTTC.

This clonotype was seen many times. The chain is built from TRBV3-1 and TRBJ1-2; D unclear. There are 13 residues in the CDR3. Germline V gene data show CDR1 as LGHDT and CDR2 as YNNKEL (reference sequence). V dropped 2 bases and J dropped 5 bases, with 9 bases sitting between them. The CDR3 loop reads CASSQRSGYGYTF. The CDR3 DNA reads as TGTGCCAGCAGCCAAAGATCCGGGTATGGCTACACCTTC.

This clonotype was recorded at least ten times. The V call is TRBV29-1, the J call TRBJ2-5; D may correspond to TRBD1 or TRBD2 (5 bases each). V lost 7 bases and J lost 2, with 14 bases in between. The CDR3 runs to 13 residues. Per the germline V gene, CDR1 is SQVTM and CDR2 is ANQGSEA. CDR3 coding DNA: TGCAGCGGATCCCCAGGGAGACAAGAGACCCAGTACTTC. This gives the protein CSGSPGRQETQYF.

On this clonotype: Being one base from a much bigger clone, this may be a read error. The CDR3 DNA sequence: TGCAGTGCTGGAGATCACAGGGGTGAGACCCAGTACTTC. The encoded protein is CSAGDHRGETQYF. The V gene is TRBV20-1, the J gene TRBJ2-5; 7 nucleotides agree with TRBD1. CDR1 and CDR2 (germline): DFQATT, SNEGSKA (reference sequence). This CDR3 is 13 amino acids long.